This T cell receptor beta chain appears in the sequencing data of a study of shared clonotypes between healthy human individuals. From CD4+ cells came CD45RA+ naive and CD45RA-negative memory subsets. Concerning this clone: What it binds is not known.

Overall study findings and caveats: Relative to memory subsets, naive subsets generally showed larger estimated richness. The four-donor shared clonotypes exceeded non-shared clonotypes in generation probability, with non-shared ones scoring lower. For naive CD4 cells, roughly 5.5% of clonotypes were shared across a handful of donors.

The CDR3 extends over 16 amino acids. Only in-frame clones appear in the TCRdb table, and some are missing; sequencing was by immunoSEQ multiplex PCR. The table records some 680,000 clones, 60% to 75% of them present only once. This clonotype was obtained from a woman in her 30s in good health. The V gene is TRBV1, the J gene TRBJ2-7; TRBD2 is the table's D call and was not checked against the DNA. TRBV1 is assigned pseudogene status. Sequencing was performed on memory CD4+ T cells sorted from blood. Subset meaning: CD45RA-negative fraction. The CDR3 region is CTSSQALVAGGGEQYF. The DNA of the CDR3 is TGCACCAGCAGCCAGGCATTGGTAGCGGGAGGAGGCGAGCAGTACTTC.